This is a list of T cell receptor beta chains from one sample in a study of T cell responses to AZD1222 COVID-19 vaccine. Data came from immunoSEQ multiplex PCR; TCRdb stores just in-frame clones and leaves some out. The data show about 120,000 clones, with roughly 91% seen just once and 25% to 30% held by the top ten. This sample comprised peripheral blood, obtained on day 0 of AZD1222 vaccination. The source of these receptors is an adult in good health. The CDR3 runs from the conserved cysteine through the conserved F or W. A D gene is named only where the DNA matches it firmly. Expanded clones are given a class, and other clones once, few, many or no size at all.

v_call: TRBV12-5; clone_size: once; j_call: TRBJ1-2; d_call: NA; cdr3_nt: TGTGCTAGTGGTTTCTTTTCAACAGGGATTAACTATGGCTACACCTTC; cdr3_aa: CASGFFSTGINYGYTF
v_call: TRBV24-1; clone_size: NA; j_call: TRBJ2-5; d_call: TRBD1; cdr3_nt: TGTGCCACCAGTGATCCTTCGACAGGGCCGGAGACCCAGTACTTC; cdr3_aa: CATSDPSTGPETQYF
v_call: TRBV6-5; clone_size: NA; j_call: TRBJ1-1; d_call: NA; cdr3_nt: TGTGCCAGCATTTTCTCGGCGGTTGTGAACACTGAAGCTTTCTTT; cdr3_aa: CASIFSAVVNTEAFF
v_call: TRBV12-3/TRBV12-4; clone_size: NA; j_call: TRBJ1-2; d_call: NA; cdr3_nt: TGTGCCAGCAGCCGGGCGACCTATGGCTACACCTTC; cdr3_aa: CASSRATYGYTF
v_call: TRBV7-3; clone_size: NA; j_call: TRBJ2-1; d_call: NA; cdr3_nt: TGTGCCAGCAGCTTAAACCCGACAGGGAGGAATGAGCAGTTCTTC; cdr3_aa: CASSLNPTGRNEQFF
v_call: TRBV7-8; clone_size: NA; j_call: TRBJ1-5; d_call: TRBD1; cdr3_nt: TGTGCCAGCAGCTCCATACAGGGGACCAATCAGCCCCAGCATTTT; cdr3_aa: CASSSIQGTNQPQHF
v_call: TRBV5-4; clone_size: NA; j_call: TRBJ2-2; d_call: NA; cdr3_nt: TGTGCCAGCAGCCTAGACGTCGGGGAGCTGTTTTTT; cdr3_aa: CASSLDVGELFF
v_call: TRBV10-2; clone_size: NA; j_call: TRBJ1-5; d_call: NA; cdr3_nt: TGCGCCAGCAGTGTAATGAATAGCAATCAGCCCCAGCATTTT; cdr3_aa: CASSVMNSNQPQHF
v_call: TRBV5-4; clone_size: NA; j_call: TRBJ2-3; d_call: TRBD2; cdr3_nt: TGTGCCAGCAGCCGTAGCGGGAGGGAAACAGATACGCAGTATTTT; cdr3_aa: CASSRSGRETDTQYF
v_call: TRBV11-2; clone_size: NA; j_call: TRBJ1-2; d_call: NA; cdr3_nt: TGTGCCAGCAGCAACCTGACAAGGGCCTATGGCTACACCTTC; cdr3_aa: CASSNLTRAYGYTF
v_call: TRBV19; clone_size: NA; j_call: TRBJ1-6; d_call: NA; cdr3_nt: TGTGCCGCGCGCCGGGACGGTATCAATTCACCCCTCCACTTT; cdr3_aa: CAARRDGINSPLHF